A single sample gave rise to the 27 T cell receptor beta chains below, sequenced in a study of shared clonotypes between healthy human individuals. Here immunoSEQ multiplex PCR was the method, and the copy in TCRdb shows in-frame clones only, minus some. The table lists about 520,000 clones, around 96% of them singletons. Input material: naive CD4+ T cells sorted from blood. Subset reported: CD45RA+ positively selected. The receptors come from a woman under 40 in good health.

The chain employs TRBV7-9 and TRBJ1-4; possible D gene TRBD1, 5 bases. There are 14 residues in the CDR3. V gave up 1 base and J gave up 2 bases, with 5 bases separating them. CDR1 and CDR2 (germline): SEHNR, FQNEAQ (reference sequence). The CDR3: CASSLGGTNEKLFF. The CDR3 DNA reads as TGTGCCAGCAGCTTAGGGGGCACTAATGAAAAACTGTTTTTT.

V gene TRBV19 combines with J gene TRBJ2-5, with a tentative D call TRBD2 (6 bases). The DNA end is more similar to TRBJ2-7, so the J call may be wrong. The CDR3 contains 17 residues. Germline V CDR1 and CDR2: LNHDA, SQIVND (reference sequence). The CDR3: CASSPRRETSPSYEQYF. In nucleotides, the CDR3 is TGTGCCAGTAGTCCTAGAAGGGAGACTAGTCCCTCCTACGAGCAGTACTTC.

The rearrangement links TRBV4-1 to TRBJ1-4; D call uncertain. V shed 4 bases and J shed 2 bases, with 14 bases lying between them. Per the germline V gene, CDR1 is MGHRA and CDR2 is YSYEKL. The length of the CDR3 is 16 residues. Here the CDR3 DNA reads TGCGCCAGCAGCCCATTTGGAGGGTCCACTAATGAAAAACTGTTTTTT. Protein sequence: CASSPFGGSTNEKLFF.

This rearrangement joins TRBV9 to TRBJ1-2, with 8 bases identical to TRBD1. The CDR3 runs to 15 residues. Germline loops: CDR1 SGDLS, CDR2 YYNGEE. V lost 3 bases and J lost 6; bases outside the gene matches: 10. Written as DNA, the CDR3 is TGTGCCAGCAGCGCCCAGACAGGGGTGTTAAATGGCTACACCTTC. Translation gives CASSAQTGVLNGYTF.

This sequence joins TRBV7-3 and TRBJ2-3; the D is unclear. Per the germline V gene, CDR1 is SGHTA and CDR2 is FQGTGA. Trimming pared 4 bases from V and 0 bases from J, leaving 2 bases between. This CDR3 comprises 12 residues. CDR3 amino acids: CASSYSTDTQYF. CDR3 coding DNA: TGTGCCAGCAGCTATAGCACAGATACGCAGTATTTT.

The chain carries TRBV29-1 and TRBJ2-1; TRBD1 aligns across 7 bases. CDR1 and CDR2 from the germline V gene are SQVTM and ANQGSEA. After removal of 4 bases from V and 15 bases from J, the junction contained 9 bases not matched to a gene. This CDR3 has 11 residues. The CDR3 nucleotides are TGCAGCGTTGGTCAGGGGGACCGCCGGTTCTTC. Encoded protein: CSVGQGDRRFF.

J is TRBJ2-1 and V is TRBV10-2, with D perhaps TRBD1 or TRBD2 (7 bases each). V lost 4 bases and J lost 7, with 17 bases in between. The CDR3 spans 15 residues. The germline gives CDR1 WSHSY, CDR2 SAAADI. The CDR3 protein is CASSGRGGGGNEQFF. The CDR3 bases are TGCGCCAGCAGTGGTAGGGGAGGGGGCGGGAATGAGCAGTTCTTC.

The chain carries TRBV4-2 and TRBJ2-1; TRBD2 agrees at 8 bases. Unmatched junction bases numbered 9, after V lost 2 bases and J lost 0 bases. Germline V gene sequence: CDR1 LGHNA, CDR2 YNFKEQ. The CDR3 sequence is 18 residues long. DNA for the CDR3: TGTGCCAGCAGCCAAAGGCTAGCGGGTTTGAGCTCCTACAATGAGCAGTTCTTC. It translates to CASSQRLAGLSSYNEQFF.

This sequence joins TRBV19 and TRBJ1-1; TRBD1 is a possible D gene (6 bases). CDR3 size: 14 residues. V lost 7 bases and J 4 bases, leaving 16 bases between the germline ends. CDR1 is LNHDA, CDR2 SQIVND, per germline (reference sequence). CDR3 nucleotides: TGTGCCAGTACGAATCACAGGGTAGGCACTGAAGCTTTCTTT. This translates into CASTNHRVGTEAFF.

This clone appeared a few times. The chain recombines TRBV27 with TRBJ1-2; 8 nucleotides match TRBD1. Germline CDR1 and CDR2: MNHEY and SMNVEV (reference sequence). With 5 bases clipped from V and 6 bases from J, the junction kept 8 bases outside the gene matches. The CDR3 loop spans 14 amino acids. The CDR3 protein is CASSARTGSNGYTF. The DNA for the CDR3 is TGTGCCAGCAGTGCCCGGACAGGGAGTAATGGCTACACCTTC.

The rearrangement links TRBV28 to TRBJ1-1; the match to TRBD1 covers 10 bases. V lost 6 bases, J lost 8 bases, and 12 bases stayed unmatched. CDR3 length: 15 amino acids. Germline CDR1 is MDHEN and CDR2 is SYDVKM. CDR3 in DNA: TGTGCCAGCAGCTCCTCCGGGACAGGGGTTTTGGAAGCTTTCTTT. Amino acids: CASSSSGTGVLEAFF.

The chain recombines TRBV7-9 with TRBJ2-1; perhaps TRBD2 as D (7 bases). V lost 2 bases and J lost 3, with 14 bases in between. The germline V gene has CDR1 SEHNR and CDR2 FQNEAQ (reference sequence). This CDR3 region has 16 residues. The CDR3 region is CASSLRGQRGYNEQFF. The CDR3 nucleotides read TGTGCCAGCAGCTTAAGAGGACAGCGGGGCTACAATGAGCAGTTCTTC. The whole variable domain, remainder taken from reference TRBV7-9 and TRBJ2-1, is DTGVSQNPRHKITKRGQNVTFRCDPISEHNRLYWYRQTLGQGPEFLTYFQNEAQLEKSRLLSDRFSAERPKGSFSTLEIQRTEQGDSAMYLCASSLRGQRGYNEQFFGPGTRLTVL.

The chain employs TRBV18 and TRBJ1-3; 7 bases agree with TRBD1. V trimming: 3 bases; J trimming: 3 bases; junction bases outside the gene matches: 5. Germline V CDR1 and CDR2: KGHSH, LQKENI. There are 15 residues in the CDR3. The CDR3 bases are TGTGCCAGCTCACCCTCCAGGGGGGATGGAAACACCATATATTTT. Protein product: CASSPSRGDGNTIYF.

The chain employs TRBV5-4 and TRBJ2-7; 8 positions agree with TRBD2. Germline CDR1 reads SGHNT; CDR2 reads YYREEE (reference sequence). V was clipped by 3 bases and J by 5 bases; unmatched bases: 7. This CDR3 contains 14 residues. The CDR3 bases are TGTGCCAGCAGCTCGGGACTAGTAGCCGACGAGCAGTACTTC. This gives the protein CASSSGLVADEQYF.

The chain employs TRBV11-3 and TRBJ2-7, with 9 positions matching TRBD1. The CDR3 is made up of 15 amino acids. V lost 1 base to trimming and J lost 2 bases; unmatched junction nucleotides: 3. The V gene's germline CDR1 is SGHNT and CDR2 YENEEA. The CDR3 nucleotides read TGTGCCAGCAGCTTAGTGGGACAGGGTCCCTACGAGCAGTACTTC. Translation gives CASSLVGQGPYEQYF.

The V gene is TRBV30, the J gene TRBJ2-5; D not resolved. Near its end, the DNA agrees better with TRBJ2-7, so the J call may be wrong. The CDR3 has 11 residues. Germline V gene data show CDR1 as GTSNPN and CDR2 as SVGIG (reference sequence). The CDR3 DNA follows: TGTGCCTGGAGCGGTGAATACGAGCAGTACTTC. It encodes CAWSGEYEQYF.

This clone was picked up a small number of times. This chain uses TRBV18 with TRBJ1-5; tentative D call: TRBD1 (6 bases). CDR1 and CDR2 (germline): KGHSH, LQKENI. Trimming removed 6 bases from V and 6 bases from J, with 15 bases in between. This CDR3 is 14 amino acids long. CDR3 region: CASSFAGTTQPQHF. As DNA, the CDR3 is TGTGCCAGCTCGTTTGCCGGGACAACTCAGCCCCAGCATTTT.

The V call is TRBV7-9, the J call TRBJ1-5; unclear D gene. CDR1 and CDR2 from the germline V gene are SEHNR and FQNEAQ (reference sequence). Trimming left V 5 bases short and J 2 bases short, with 10 bases between. This CDR3 comprises 14 residues. The CDR3 nucleotides are TGTGCCAGCAGCCGTTTGGGTGGCAATCAGCCCCAGCATTTT. It specifies CASSRLGGNQPQHF.

The rearrangement joins TRBV11-2 to TRBJ2-2; the D is unclear. Looked up from germline, CDR1 is SGHAT and CDR2 is FQNNGV. The V and J ends lost 7 bases and 5 bases respectively, with 5 bases between them. The CDR3 consists of 11 residues. CDR3 loop: CASNWTGELFF. CDR3 nucleotides: TGTGCCAGCAATTGGACCGGGGAGCTGTTTTTT.

J is TRBJ2-5 and V is TRBV5-1, with no clear D. The CDR3 spans 14 residues. V was shortened by 4 bases and J by 2 bases, with 12 bases between the two germline ends. The germline gives CDR1 SGHRS, CDR2 YFSETQ. The CDR3 DNA reads as TGCGCCAGCAGCCCTAGTTTGGAACAAGAGACCCAGTACTTC. It encodes CASSPSLEQETQYF. Using reference TRBV5-1 and TRBJ2-5 for the parts outside the CDR3, the full variable domain is KAGVTQTPRYLIKTRGQQVTLSCSPISGHRSVSWYQQTPGQGLQFLFEYFSETQRNKGNFPGRFSGRQFSNSRSEMNVSTLELGDSALYLCASSPSLEQETQYFGPGTRLLVL.

The chain couples TRBV11-2 to TRBJ2-7, with TRBD2 identical over 13 bases. Germline V CDR1 and CDR2: SGHAT, FQNNGV. The CDR3 consists of 15 residues. Unmatched junction bases numbered 10, after V lost 10 bases and J lost 4 bases. The chain's CDR3 is CATGTGTSGKYEQYF. For the CDR3, the DNA is TGTGCCACCGGGACCGGGACTAGCGGGAAATACGAGCAGTACTTC.

V is TRBV30 and J is TRBJ2-4; 7 bases match TRBD2. The CDR3 covers 13 residues. The junction had 5 bases not matched to a gene; V was cut back by 1 base and J by 8 bases. CDR1 is GTSNPN and CDR2 is SVGIG in the germline V gene (reference sequence). In DNA, the CDR3 is TGTGCCTGGAGTGGGACCACTAGCGACATTCAGTACTTC. Its protein is CAWSGTTSDIQYF.

The chain couples TRBV16 to TRBJ2-7; a weak D match, TRBD1 (5 bases). Germline values: CDR1 KGHSY, CDR2 FQNENV. V lost 3 bases and J 4 bases, leaving 10 bases between the germline ends. The CDR3 is 13 amino acids. CDR3 protein: CASSQNGAYEQYF. The CDR3 region has the DNA TGTGCCAGCAGCCAGAATGGGGCTTACGAGCAGTACTTC. The whole variable domain, remainder taken from reference TRBV16 and TRBJ2-7, is GEEVAQTPKHLVRGEGQKAKLYCAPIKGHSYVFWYQQVLKNEFKFLISFQNENVFDETGMPKERFSAKCLPNSPCSLEIQATKLEDSAVYFCASSQNGAYEQYFGPGTRLTVT.

This chain uses TRBV2 with TRBJ2-5; 12 positions match TRBD2. Trimming took 3 bases from V and 7 from J; bases not matched to a gene: 3. The germline gives CDR1 SNHLY, CDR2 FYNNEI. The CDR3 is 14 amino acids. The CDR3 here is CASSDILAGGTQYF. For the CDR3, the DNA is TGTGCCAGCAGTGATATACTAGCGGGAGGGACCCAGTACTTC.

V and J are TRBV18 and TRBJ2-7; D may be TRBD1 or TRBD2 (7 bases each). Germline CDR1 reads KGHSH; CDR2 reads LQKENI. The germline V and J ends were trimmed by 6 bases and 4 bases, with 16 bases remaining between them. The CDR3 is made up of 14 amino acids. The CDR3, as DNA: TGTGCCAGCTCTCGGCGACAGGGAGGGTACGAGCAGTACTTC. It translates to CASSRRQGGYEQYF.

V gene TRBV5-1 combines with J gene TRBJ2-7, with 7 bases that match TRBD2. Germline loops: CDR1 SGHRS, CDR2 YFSETQ. V gave up 2 bases and J gave up 6 bases; unmatched junction bases: 14. The CDR3 covers 16 residues. CDR3 sequence (DNA): TGCGCCAGCAGCTTCTATCAGCGGGACCCGCAGAGCGAGCAGTACTTC. It encodes CASSFYQRDPQSEQYF.

This clone was observed a handful of times. The chain joins TRBV7-9 to TRBJ2-7, with D hard to call. Trimming took 0 bases from V and 2 from J, leaving 8 bases between them. The CDR3 sequence is 14 residues long. In germline, CDR1 is SEHNR, CDR2 FQNEAQ (reference sequence). The CDR3 is CASSLAVVAYEQYF. DNA for the CDR3: TGTGCCAGCAGCTTAGCAGTAGTCGCCTACGAGCAGTACTTC. Supplemented by reference TRBV7-9 and TRBJ2-7, the full variable domain reads DTGVSQNPRHKITKRGQNVTFRCDPISEHNRLYWYRQTLGQGPEFLTYFQNEAQLEKSRLLSDRFSAERPKGSFSTLEIQRTEQGDSAMYLCASSLAVVAYEQYFGPGTRLTVT.